This T cell receptor (beta chain) was recorded in a study of human T cells and chemical hapten exposure. Across the whole study: TCR yields per sample varied mostly from small pooled library volume differences.

V dropped 2 bases and J dropped 6 bases, with 11 bases sitting between them. Looked up from germline, CDR1 is SGHRS and CDR2 is YFSETQ. This CDR3 comprises 14 residues. The sample holds many counts of this clonotype. Antigen: not known. The study's library attached unique molecular identifiers to single cDNA molecules. MiXCR, run by TCRdb on the RACE reads, gives a single entry per CDR3 protein. The data contain roughly 100,000 distinct CDR3 sequences, approximately 9% of them seen just once; the ten biggest clones take up 2.9%. This sample's time point: healthy volunteer bleed at 2 weeks. Unfractionated whole blood served as the source for total RNA extraction. Broader study findings: High-frequency TCRs, those above 1 in 1000, stayed the same after DPC sensitization.

The chain joins TRBV5-1 to TRBJ1-4; D might be TRBD1 (6 bases). The sample was whole blood. This sequence was found in a female donor in good health. Some clones in this sample may be carry-over from other donors' samples. CDR3 coding DNA: TGCGCCAGCAGCTTCCAGACAGGATATGAAAAACTGTTTTTT. As protein: CASSFQTGYEKLFF.